The text below deals with one T cell receptor beta chain. This sample is part of a study of T-cell reconstitution after alpha-beta-depleted transplantation in children. Unique molecular identifiers tagged the TCRbeta library. TCRdb reanalysed the PCR reads using MiXCR and keeps one entry per CDR3 protein. The sample has 440,000 or so distinct CDR3 sequences, about 11% seen once. Sequencing was performed on PBMCs from the stem cell graft donor, taken from the stem cell graft. The clonotype was recovered from a human donor who donated a stem cell graft to a child with acute myeloid leukemia.

As DNA, the CDR3 is TGTGCCAGCAGCAAGCCTACAGGGTCGAATGAGCAGTTCTTC. Translated, it gives CASSKPTGSNEQFF. The chain employs TRBV6-1 and TRBJ2-1; D possibly corresponds to TRBD1 (6 bases). Germline V gives CDR1 MNHNS, CDR2 SASEGT. V lost 6 bases and J lost 7, with 16 bases in between. The CDR3 is 14 residues long.